This T cell receptor (beta chain) came from a study of T cells in localized non-small cell lung cancer. The table came from immunoSEQ multiplex PCR; TCRdb's copy has only in-frame clones and leaves some out. The table includes roughly 33,000 clones, roughly 90% detected once. V dropped 0 bases and J dropped 7 bases, with 7 bases sitting between them. The CDR3 sequence is 13 residues long. The germline V gene encodes CDR1 SGHVS and CDR2 FQNEAQ. The sample here was peripheral blood, taken before any cancer treatment. The receptor was isolated from a man between 40 and 69 years old with stage I lung adenocarcinoma. The gene calls are TRBV7-8 and TRBJ2-1; no clear D gene. CDR3 in amino acids: CASSLAVGNEQFF. In DNA form, the CDR3 reads TGTGCCAGCAGCTTAGCAGTGGGGAATGAGCAGTTCTTC.